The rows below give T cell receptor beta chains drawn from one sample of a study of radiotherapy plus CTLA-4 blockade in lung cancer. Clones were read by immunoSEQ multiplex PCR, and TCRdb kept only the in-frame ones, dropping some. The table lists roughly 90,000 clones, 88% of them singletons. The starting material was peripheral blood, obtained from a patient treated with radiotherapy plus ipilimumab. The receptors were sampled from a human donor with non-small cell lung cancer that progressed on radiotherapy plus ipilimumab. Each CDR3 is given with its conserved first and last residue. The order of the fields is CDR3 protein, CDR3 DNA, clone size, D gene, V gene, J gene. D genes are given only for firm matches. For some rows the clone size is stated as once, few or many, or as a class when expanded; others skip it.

cdr3_aa: CASSYRALDTSGANVLTF
cdr3_nt: TGTGCCAGCTCCTACCGCGCCCTGGACACCTCTGGGGCCAACGTCCTGACTTTC
clone_size: .
d_call: .
v_call: TRBV18
j_call: TRBJ2-6

cdr3_aa: CASSVRQGATDTQYF
cdr3_nt: TGTGCCAGCAGTGTTAGACAGGGTGCCACAGATACGCAGTATTTT
clone_size: .
d_call: TRBD1
v_call: TRBV6-1
j_call: TRBJ2-3

cdr3_aa: CASRYSDRDGYTF
cdr3_nt: TGTGCCAGCAGATACTCGGACAGGGATGGCTACACCTTC
clone_size: .
d_call: TRBD1
v_call: TRBV2
j_call: TRBJ1-2

cdr3_aa: CASSPRTGNEQFF
cdr3_nt: TGTGCCAGTAGTCCACGGACTGGCAATGAGCAGTTCTTC
clone_size: once
d_call: .
v_call: TRBV19
j_call: TRBJ2-1

cdr3_aa: CASSLLGGSTATNEKLFF
cdr3_nt: TGTGCCAGCAGTTTACTGGGGGGCTCGACAGCAACTAATGAAAAACTGTTTTTT
clone_size: .
d_call: .
v_call: TRBV28
j_call: TRBJ1-4

cdr3_aa: CASRTGTSQGTQYF
cdr3_nt: TGTGCCAGCAGAACCGGGACTTCCCAGGGGACCCAGTACTTC
clone_size: .
d_call: .
v_call: TRBV6-5
j_call: TRBJ2-5

cdr3_aa: CASSHPEANEQFF
cdr3_nt: TGCGCCAGCAGCCACCCCGAAGCCAATGAGCAGTTCTTC
clone_size: .
d_call: .
v_call: TRBV4-1
j_call: TRBJ2-1

cdr3_aa: CASSVRDTGRFTEAFF
cdr3_nt: TGTGCCAGCAGCGTTAGGGACACGGGCAGATTCACTGAAGCTTTCTTT
clone_size: .
d_call: .
v_call: TRBV7-8
j_call: TRBJ1-1

cdr3_aa: CASSVASAAYNEQFF
cdr3_nt: TGTGCCAGCAGCGTTGCGTCGGCAGCCTACAATGAGCAGTTCTTC
clone_size: few
d_call: .
v_call: TRBV9
j_call: TRBJ2-1

cdr3_aa: CASWVGGYNTEAFF
cdr3_nt: TGTGCCAGCTGGGTAGGAGGTTATAACACTGAAGCTTTCTTT
clone_size: .
d_call: .
v_call: TRBV6-5
j_call: TRBJ1-1

cdr3_aa: CASSKFAKNIQYF
cdr3_nt: TGTGCCAGCAGTAAGTTCGCCAAAAACATTCAGTACTTC
clone_size: .
d_call: .
v_call: TRBV6-5
j_call: TRBJ2-4

cdr3_aa: CASRQERATYEQYF
cdr3_nt: TGCGCCAGCAGGCAGGAGCGGGCCACCTACGAGCAGTACTTC
clone_size: .
d_call: .
v_call: TRBV5-1
j_call: TRBJ2-7

cdr3_aa: CASSFRGNAEAFF
cdr3_nt: TGTGCCAGCAGTTTTAGGGGGAATGCCGAAGCTTTCTTT
clone_size: .
d_call: .
v_call: TRBV27
j_call: TRBJ1-1

cdr3_aa: CASSIGLAASEQYF
cdr3_nt: TGTGCCAGTAGTATAGGACTAGCAGCCTCCGAGCAGTACTTC
clone_size: .
d_call: TRBD2
v_call: TRBV19
j_call: TRBJ2-7

cdr3_aa: CASSFGGSTDTQYF
cdr3_nt: TGTGCCAGCAGCTTTGGGGGAAGCACAGATACGCAGTATTTT
clone_size: .
d_call: .
v_call: TRBV7-3
j_call: TRBJ2-3

cdr3_aa: CASSDGTGDNEKLFF
cdr3_nt: TGTGCCAGCAGCGATGGGACAGGGGATAATGAAAAACTGTTTTTT
clone_size: .
d_call: TRBD1
v_call: TRBV5-4
j_call: TRBJ1-4

cdr3_aa: CAWSVERGRGSLQPQHF
cdr3_nt: TGTGCCTGGAGTGTAGAGCGTGGTAGGGGAAGTTTACAGCCCCAGCATTTT
clone_size: .
d_call: .
v_call: TRBV30
j_call: TRBJ1-5

cdr3_aa: CASSQGQPQETQYF
cdr3_nt: TGTGCCAGCTCTCAGGGGCAGCCACAAGAGACCCAGTACTTC
clone_size: .
d_call: .
v_call: TRBV18
j_call: TRBJ2-5

cdr3_aa: CASSINLGLRNTIYF
cdr3_nt: TGTGCCAGTAGTATAAATCTGGGGTTAAGAAACACCATATATTTT
clone_size: .
d_call: .
v_call: TRBV19
j_call: TRBJ1-3

cdr3_aa: CASSEFDRETQYF
cdr3_nt: TGTGCCAGCAGTGAATTTGATCGGGAGACCCAGTACTTC
clone_size: .
d_call: .
v_call: TRBV2
j_call: TRBJ2-5

cdr3_aa: CASRLGLAGGLGEQYF
cdr3_nt: TGTGCCAGCAGGCTAGGACTAGCGGGAGGGTTAGGCGAGCAGTACTTC
clone_size: .
d_call: TRBD2
v_call: TRBV2
j_call: TRBJ2-7

cdr3_aa: CASSLGDRAIQPQHF
cdr3_nt: TGTGCCAGCAGCTTGGGGGACAGGGCGATTCAGCCCCAGCATTTT
clone_size: .
d_call: TRBD1
v_call: TRBV5-8
j_call: TRBJ1-5

cdr3_aa: CATSRDWAAIHEQYF
cdr3_nt: TGTGCCACCAGCAGAGATTGGGCAGCAATCCACGAGCAGTACTTC
clone_size: .
d_call: .
v_call: TRBV15
j_call: TRBJ2-7

cdr3_aa: CASSMIRGALGNTEAFF
cdr3_nt: TGTGCCAGTAGTATGATCAGGGGCGCCCTTGGGAACACTGAAGCTTTCTTT
clone_size: .
d_call: .
v_call: TRBV19
j_call: TRBJ1-1

cdr3_aa: CASTPNGVPLEAFF
cdr3_nt: TGTGCCAGCACCCCGAACGGAGTCCCCCTTGAAGCTTTCTTT
clone_size: once
d_call: .
v_call: TRBV2
j_call: TRBJ1-1

cdr3_aa: CASSLRGLAENTGELFF
cdr3_nt: TGTGCCAGCAGCTTAAGGGGGCTAGCGGAGAACACCGGGGAGCTGTTTTTT
clone_size: .
d_call: .
v_call: TRBV7-3
j_call: TRBJ2-2

cdr3_aa: CASRSSGGFGYTF
cdr3_nt: TGTGCCAGCCGGTCTAGTGGCGGGTTTGGCTACACCTTC
clone_size: .
d_call: .
v_call: TRBV6-5
j_call: TRBJ1-2

cdr3_aa: CASSLGQGGEAFF
cdr3_nt: TGTGCCAGCAGTCTTGGACAGGGGGGTGAAGCTTTCTTT
clone_size: .
d_call: TRBD1
v_call: TRBV6-1
j_call: TRBJ1-1

cdr3_aa: CASRLTANTEAFF
cdr3_nt: TGTGCCAGCAGACTAACAGCGAACACTGAAGCTTTCTTT
clone_size: .
d_call: .
v_call: TRBV7-9
j_call: TRBJ1-1

cdr3_aa: CASSPSLGQKLYSYEQYF
cdr3_nt: TGTGCCAGCAGCCCCTCTCTCGGACAGAAGCTTTACTCCTACGAGCAGTACTTC
clone_size: .
d_call: .
v_call: TRBV14
j_call: TRBJ2-7

cdr3_aa: CASSRGLAGVDEQFF
cdr3_nt: TGTGCCAGCAGCCGCGGACTAGCGGGAGTCGATGAGCAGTTCTTC
clone_size: .
d_call: TRBD2
v_call: TRBV11-2
j_call: TRBJ2-1

cdr3_aa: CASSQNSGVGDTIYF
cdr3_nt: TGCGCCAGCAGCCAAAATTCGGGGGTAGGGGACACCATATATTTT
clone_size: once
d_call: .
v_call: TRBV4-1
j_call: TRBJ1-3

cdr3_aa: CASSPGTGANYGYTF
cdr3_nt: TGTGCCAGCAGCCCGGGGACAGGGGCTAACTATGGCTACACCTTC
clone_size: few
d_call: TRBD1
v_call: TRBV7-6
j_call: TRBJ1-2

cdr3_aa: CAISESVFSGNTIYF
cdr3_nt: TGTGCCATCAGTGAGTCAGTTTTCTCTGGAAACACCATATATTTT
clone_size: once
d_call: .
v_call: TRBV10-3
j_call: TRBJ1-3

cdr3_aa: CASSFGPRAGTYNEQFF
cdr3_nt: TGTGCCAGCAGTTTCGGTCCACGGGCGGGGACCTACAATGAGCAGTTCTTC
clone_size: .
d_call: .
v_call: TRBV27
j_call: TRBJ2-1

cdr3_aa: CASSIVNRRGRNTEAFF
cdr3_nt: TGTGCCAGTAGTATAGTTAACAGGCGGGGGAGGAACACTGAAGCTTTCTTT
clone_size: few
d_call: .
v_call: TRBV19
j_call: TRBJ1-1